This T cell receptor beta chain comes out of a study of T cells after yellow fever vaccination. TCRdb re-called the 5' RACE reads with MiXCR, one entry per CDR3 protein. The repertoire has 200,000 to 300,000 distinct CDR3 sequences, approximately 6.3% of them found once; the top ten carry about 1%. The germline CDR1 and CDR2 sequences are SGHVS and FQNEAQ. The germline V and J ends were trimmed by 2 bases and 1 base, with 11 bases remaining between them. CDR3 length equals 15 residues. The starting material was CD4+ T cells sorted from PBMCs, obtained on the day of the yellow fever booster vaccination. The clonotype comes from a man younger than 40 who received the YFV17D yellow fever vaccine. J is TRBJ1-1 and V is TRBV7-8; perhaps TRBD1 as D (5 bases). This chain's CDR3 is CASSLRSGTNTEAFF. The CDR3 bases are TGTGCCAGCAGCTTACGGTCAGGGACGAACACTGAAGCTTTCTTT.